This T cell receptor beta chain was captured by sequencing in a study of T-cell reconstitution after alpha-beta-depleted transplantation in children. This clonotype has ten or more counts. The authors prepared the TCRbeta library with unique molecular identifiers. Using its own MiXCR run on the PCR reads, TCRdb lists one record per CDR3 protein. The data show roughly 420,000 distinct CDR3 sequences, with about a sixth seen just once and under 30% held by the top ten. The CDR3 is 15 amino acids. Germline lookup yields CDR1 SQVTM and CDR2 ANQGSEA. Trimming removed 4 bases from V and 0 bases from J, with 12 bases in between.

This chain uses TRBV29-1 with TRBJ2-2; a possible D gene is TRBD1 (6 bases). This TCR derives from a boy younger than two who had a stem cell transplant for Wiskott-Aldrich syndrome, so the T cells may come from the graft donor. The sample consisted of PBMCs, mostly from graft donor cells, taken 360 days after TCRalphabeta/CD19-depleted stem cell transplant. CDR3 loop: CSVVLAGANTGELFF. The CDR3, as DNA: TGCAGCGTTGTCCTAGCAGGGGCGAACACCGGGGAGCTGTTTTTT.